The next 28 T cell receptor beta chains were all read from a single sample in a study of T cell changes during pregnancy in multiple sclerosis. Libraries were prepared by immunoSEQ multiplex PCR; TCRdb keeps only in-frame clonotypes and omits some of them. The table lists around 53,000 clones, 92% of them singletons. The specimen was CD4+ T cells from peripheral blood mononuclear cells, collected after pregnancy. The receptors here all came from a female donor with multiple sclerosis, enrolled in a pregnancy study.

The CDR3, as DNA: TGCAGCGTTGAGGGCACAGGGGGCGAAAATGGCTACACCTTC. Translating gives CSVEGTGGENGYTF. The J gene is TRBJ1-2, the V gene TRBV29-1, with 9 bases that match TRBD1. The CDR3 length is 14 residues. CDR1 and CDR2 (germline): SQVTM, ANQGSEA. The V gene end was trimmed by 3 bases and the J gene end by 6 bases; junction bases not matched to a gene: 8.

This chain joins TRBV16 and TRBJ1-4, with D possibly TRBD1 on 6 matching bases. Trimming took 2 bases from V and 8 from J, leaving 27 bases between them. The CDR3 consists of 19 residues. Looked up from germline, CDR1 is KGHSY and CDR2 is FQNENV. The CDR3 reads CASSQNSGGQSTIGEKLFF. In nucleotides, the CDR3 is TGTGCCAGCAGCCAAAATTCCGGAGGACAGTCAACGATCGGGGAAAAACTGTTTTTT.

V gene TRBV9 combines with J gene TRBJ2-5, with a possible D match to TRBD1 (6 bases). V lost 0 bases to trimming and J lost 4 bases, with 7 bases between them. There are 13 residues in the CDR3. Germline V gene sequence: CDR1 SGDLS, CDR2 YYNGEE. The CDR3 reads CASSVDRAETQYF. As DNA, the CDR3 is TGTGCCAGCAGCGTAGACAGGGCAGAGACCCAGTACTTC.

J is TRBJ2-7 and V is TRBV19, with 8 bases identical to TRBD1. The CDR3 sequence is 14 residues long. CDR1 is LNHDA, CDR2 SQIVND, per germline (reference sequence). V trimming: 4 bases; J trimming: 2 bases; junction bases outside the gene matches: 4. Here the CDR3 DNA reads TGTGCCAGTAGTAAACAGGGGGGACCCTACGAGCAGTACTTC. Translation: CASSKQGGPYEQYF.

The chain has TRBV20-1 and TRBJ1-2; D is unresolved. The CDR3 runs to 10 residues. The germline V gene has CDR1 DFQATT and CDR2 SNEGSKA (reference sequence). The V end lost 6 bases, the J end lost 5 bases, and 7 bases lay between the germline ends. CDR3 sequence reads: CSALSYGYTF. As DNA, the CDR3 is TGCAGTGCCCTGAGTTATGGCTACACCTTC.

V and J are TRBV7-2 and TRBJ2-2, with TRBD1 identical over 7 bases. The CDR3 runs to 19 residues. Per germline, CDR1 SGHTA and CDR2 FQGNSA. J gave up 6 bases and V 4 bases, and 20 bases lay outside the gene matches. The CDR3 protein is CASSSPRFVTGTIPGELFF. The CDR3 nucleotides read TGTGCCAGCAGCTCCCCTCGGTTCGTGACAGGGACGATTCCCGGGGAGCTGTTTTTT.

The DNA for the CDR3 is TGTGCCAGCAGCATACTAGCGGGGATCTCCTACGAGCAGTACTTC. Translated, it gives CASSILAGISYEQYF. The genes are TRBV7-2 and TRBJ2-7; TRBD2 matches 10 bases. This CDR3 contains 15 residues. Germline lookup yields CDR1 SGHTA and CDR2 FQGNSA. V lost 5 bases, J lost 0 bases, and 4 bases stayed unmatched.

V is TRBV4-1 and J is TRBJ2-7; 8 positions agree with TRBD1. In germline, CDR1 is MGHRA, CDR2 YSYEKL. Germline trimming cut 2 bases from V and 6 bases from J; bases unmatched to any gene: 9. The CDR3 has 15 residues. The CDR3 region has the DNA TGCGCCAGCAGCCAACCTCGGACAGGGAAAAGCGAGCAGTACTTC. This gives the protein CASSQPRTGKSEQYF.

V usage is TRBV5-4 and J usage is TRBJ1-4, with 9 bases matching TRBD1. From germline, CDR1 is SGHNT and CDR2 YYREEE (reference sequence). The J segment lost 4 bases and the V segment lost 4 bases, leaving 5 bases of the junction unmatched. This CDR3 is built from 15 residues. As DNA, the CDR3 is TGTGCCAGCAGCAAAGACAGGGGGAGTAATGAAAAACTGTTTTTT. Protein sequence: CASSKDRGSNEKLFF.

The rearrangement joins TRBV6-5 to TRBJ2-5; TRBD2 agrees at 11 bases. The V and J ends lost 8 bases and 5 bases, in that order; junction bases with no gene match: 7. Germline-derived CDR1 and CDR2 are MNHEY and SVGAGI. This CDR3 region has 14 residues. The CDR3: CASSLAGAFETQYF. CDR3 coding DNA: TGTGCCAGCTCACTAGCGGGGGCATTCGAGACCCAGTACTTC.

The V call is TRBV9, the J call TRBJ1-4; 9 bases are shared with TRBD1. CDR3 length: 14 amino acids. The V segment lost 2 bases and the J segment 5 bases; nucleotides outside the gene matches: 1. Germline CDR1 is SGDLS and CDR2 is YYNGEE. For the CDR3, the DNA is TGTGCCAGCAGCGTCGGGACAGGGAATGAAAAACTGTTTTTT. This translates into CASSVGTGNEKLFF.

The chain uses TRBV25-1 and TRBJ2-2, with 7 bases identical to TRBD1. Per germline, CDR1 MGHDK and CDR2 SYGVNS. The CDR3 contains 16 residues. V trimming: 4 bases; J trimming: 7 bases; junction bases outside the gene matches: 12. The CDR3 sequence: CASSVGNRGTLGELFF. The CDR3 coding sequence is TGTGCCAGCAGTGTAGGGAACAGGGGCACCCTCGGGGAGCTGTTTTTT. Full variable domain (remainder filled in from reference TRBV25-1 and TRBJ2-2): EADIYQTPRYLVIGTGKKITLECSQTMGHDKMYWYQQDPGMELHLIHYSYGVNSTEKGDLSSESTVSRIRTEHFPLTLESARPSHTSQYLCASSVGNRGTLGELFFGEGSRLTVL.

The chain joins TRBV7-3 to TRBJ1-4; possible D gene TRBD1, 5 bases. Trimming removed 5 bases at V and 7 bases at J, with 17 bases between. CDR3 length: 15 residues. Looked up from germline, CDR1 is SGHTA and CDR2 is FQGTGA. The DNA for the CDR3 is TGTGCCAGCAGCCTGCTCAGGGCGCAGGGTGAAAAACTGTTTTTT. Residues: CASSLLRAQGEKLFF.

The chain carries TRBV11-2 and TRBJ2-5, with 7 bases aligning to TRBD2. Germline trimming cut 4 bases from V and 5 bases from J; bases unmatched to any gene: 4. CDR1 SGHAT and CDR2 FQNNGV come from the germline V gene. The CDR3 has 13 amino acids. DNA of the CDR3: TGTGCCAGCAGCTCCGGGGGGAAGGAGACCCAGTACTTC. This encodes CASSSGGKETQYF.

In its sample, this clone was seen once. The CDR3 region is CASSLTSGGLRETQYF. As DNA, the CDR3 is TGTGCCAGCAGCCTGACTAGCGGGGGGCTACGGGAGACCCAGTACTTC. The rearrangement uses TRBV5-4 and TRBJ2-5, with 13 positions matching TRBD2. The trim removed 4 bases at V and 5 bases at J, leaving 8 bases unmatched. This CDR3 has 16 amino acids. CDR1 and CDR2 from the germline V gene are SGHNT and YYREEE (reference sequence).

The V call is TRBV6-1, the J call TRBJ1-5; TRBD1 matches 9 bases. Germline loops: CDR1 MNHNS, CDR2 SASEGT. The V and J ends lost 7 bases and 5 bases, in that order; junction bases with no gene match: 3. This CDR3 region has 13 residues. CDR3 sequence (DNA): TGTGCCAGCACCACAGGGGGCTATCAGCCCCAGCATTTT. This codes for CASTTGGYQPQHF.

The chain is built from TRBV2 and TRBJ2-7, with 7 bases fitting TRBD1. The CDR3 spans 14 residues. J gave up 3 bases and V 3 bases, and 5 bases lay outside the gene matches. Germline V lookup: CDR1 SNHLY, CDR2 FYNNEI. CDR3 coding DNA: TGTGCCAGCAGTGACGAGACAGGGTACTACGAGCAGTACTTC. Amino acid sequence: CASSDETGYYEQYF.

This clone was observed a single time. The V call is TRBV2, the J call TRBJ2-2; 12 bases agree with TRBD1. Germline-derived CDR1 and CDR2 are SNHLY and FYNNEI. With V trimmed by 9 bases and J by 5 bases, 4 bases remained unmatched. This CDR3 is built from 14 residues. The CDR3 here is CARGTGGRTGELFF. The CDR3 DNA reads as TGTGCCAGAGGGACAGGGGGCCGAACCGGGGAGCTGTTTTTT.

The rearrangement links TRBV7-2 to TRBJ2-1; 14 bases are a match to TRBD2. The CDR3 has 16 residues. The germline V gene has CDR1 SGHTA and CDR2 FQGNSA. The V segment lost 5 bases and the J segment 7 bases; nucleotides outside the gene matches: 7. The CDR3 protein is CASSPTSGGAGNEQFF. In DNA form, the CDR3 reads TGTGCCAGCAGCCCGACTAGCGGGGGGGCCGGGAATGAGCAGTTCTTC.

This sequence joins TRBV5-6 and TRBJ2-7; no clear D gene. Germline CDR1 is SGHDT and CDR2 is YYEEEE. CDR3 size: 13 residues. Trimming shortened V by 4 bases and J by 2 bases, and 10 bases separated the two germline ends. CDR3 in DNA: TGTGCCAGCAGCCACAACAGACCCTACGAGCAGTACTTC. Amino acids: CASSHNRPYEQYF.

The rearrangement joins TRBV7-3 to TRBJ2-2; D call uncertain. The V gene's germline CDR1 is SGHTA and CDR2 FQGTGA. This CDR3 comprises 12 residues. The ends were cut back, 2 bases at V and 8 bases at J, with 6 bases in the middle. For the CDR3, the DNA is TGTGCCAGCAGCTTAGTGCAGGGGGAGCTGTTTTTT. This gives the protein CASSLVQGELFF.

The gene calls are TRBV4-3 and TRBJ1-5, with D possibly matching TRBD1 (6 bases). The CDR3 runs to 17 residues. The germline gives CDR1 LGHNA, CDR2 YSLEER. V was pared by 3 bases and J by 1 base, with 16 bases between. DNA of the CDR3: TGCGCCAGCAGCCAGGAAGGGACACCGGGGAGCAATCAGCCCCAGCATTTT. This encodes CASSQEGTPGSNQPQHF.

The V call is TRBV7-6, the J call TRBJ2-1; a weak D match, TRBD1 (6 bases). Trimming stripped 5 bases from V and 3 bases from J, with 17 bases between. The germline V gene has CDR1 SGHVS and CDR2 FNYEAQ. This CDR3 region has 16 residues. The CDR3 is CASSHGQDRFYNEQFF. The CDR3 DNA reads as TGTGCCAGCAGCCACGGTCAGGACAGATTCTACAATGAGCAGTTCTTC.

The chain is built from TRBV30 and TRBJ1-2, with TRBD1 identical over 11 bases. The germline V gene has CDR1 GTSNPN and CDR2 SVGIG (reference sequence). The CDR3 sequence is 16 residues long. Unmatched junction bases numbered 12, after V lost 5 bases and J lost 4 bases. CDR3 in amino acids: CAWVRDRGFSSYGYTF. The CDR3 DNA reads TGTGCCTGGGTACGGGACAGGGGGTTCAGTAGCTATGGCTACACCTTC. Using reference TRBV30 and TRBJ1-2 for the parts outside the CDR3, the full variable domain is SQTIHQWPATLVQPVGSPLSLECTVEGTSNPNLYWYRQAAGRGLQLLFYSVGIGQISSEVPQNLSASRPQDRQFILSSKKLLLSDSGFYLCAWVRDRGFSSYGYTFGSGTRLTVV.

The chain couples TRBV7-9 to TRBJ1-1, with 11 bases that match TRBD1. The V segment lost 3 bases and the J segment 1 base; nucleotides outside the gene matches: 13. The CDR3 is 19 amino acids. Looked up from germline, CDR1 is SEHNR and CDR2 is FQNEAQ (reference sequence). The CDR3: CASSLRGTGTGGTNTEAFF. CDR3 coding DNA: TGTGCCAGCAGCTTGAGGGGAACCGGGACAGGGGGGACGAACACTGAAGCTTTCTTT.

The chain employs TRBV9 and TRBJ2-7, with 13 bases lining up with TRBD2. From germline, CDR1 is SGDLS and CDR2 YYNGEE. This CDR3 has 14 amino acids. The V segment lost 3 bases and the J segment 4 bases; nucleotides outside the gene matches: 1. CDR3 sequence: CASSELAGGYEQYF. The CDR3 region has the DNA TGTGCCAGCAGCGAACTAGCGGGGGGGTACGAGCAGTACTTC.

V and J are TRBV7-2 and TRBJ1-1, with D perhaps matching TRBD1 (5 bases). Trimming took 2 bases from V and 1 from J, leaving 11 bases between them. Germline V gives CDR1 SGHTA, CDR2 FQGNSA. The CDR3 contains 15 residues. The CDR3: CASSLTSGSNTEAFF. The CDR3 region has the DNA TGTGCCAGCAGCTTAACCTCAGGGTCGAACACTGAAGCTTTCTTT. Filled out from reference TRBV7-2 and TRBJ1-1, the complete variable domain reads GAGVSQSPSNKVTEKGKDVELRCDPISGHTALYWYRQSLGQGLEFLIYFQGNSAPDKSGLPSDRFSAERTGGSVSTLTIQRTQQEDSAVYLCASSLTSGSNTEAFFGQGTRLTVV.

The genes are TRBV7-2 and TRBJ2-3; 11 nucleotides match TRBD2. V shed 3 bases, J shed 6 bases, and the junction held 11 bases outside the gene matches. Germline assignment: CDR1 SGHTA and CDR2 FQGNSA. This CDR3 comprises 17 residues. The CDR3 DNA is TGTGCCAGCAGCTTCCCCCTTAGCGGGGGGGAGCTCGATACGCAGTATTTT. Its protein is CASSFPLSGGELDTQYF.